A single sample is the source of the 14 T cell receptor beta chains below, sequenced in a study of identical twins. One entry per CDR3 protein, called by TCRdb with MiXCR from the 5' RACE reads. The data show around 680,000 distinct CDR3 sequences, with less than 10% seen just once and approximately 0.94% held by the top ten. The sample was also reused in another study, on yellow fever vaccine responses in identical twins.

The sequencing input was PBMCs. The source of these receptors is a woman younger than 30 in good health.

The chain joins TRBV5-1 to TRBJ2-1; no reliable D call. CDR1 is SGHRS and CDR2 is YFSETQ in the germline V gene. The CDR3 spans 14 residues. V lost 2 bases and J 6 bases, leaving 12 bases between the germline ends. Written as DNA, the CDR3 is TGCGCCAGCAGCTTATGGCAGGAGAGCAATGAGCAGTTCTTC. This codes for CASSLWQESNEQFF.

This clonotype was detected many times. The J gene is TRBJ2-7, the V gene TRBV29-1; the match to TRBD1 covers 9 bases. Germline V CDR1 and CDR2: SQVTM, ANQGSEA. With V trimmed by 4 bases and J by 2 bases, 9 bases remained unmatched. CDR3 length equals 15 residues. The CDR3 bases are TGCAGCGTTGGTGGTGGGACAGGGAGGACCTACGAGCAGTACTTC. It yields the protein CSVGGGTGRTYEQYF.

Only a few counts were recorded for this clonotype. The CDR3 loop is CASSSFQLQETQYF. CDR3 sequence (DNA): TGTGCCAGCAGCTCCTTTCAGCTCCAAGAGACCCAGTACTTC. The chain joins TRBV11-1 to TRBJ2-5; D is ambiguous. Germline V gene data show CDR1 as SGHAT and CDR2 as FQDESV (reference sequence). Trimming took off 4 bases at V and 1 base at J, with 10 bases between the two ends. This CDR3 region has 14 residues.

The sample holds a few counts of this clonotype. The CDR3 protein is CASSELIENTEAFF. In DNA form, the CDR3 reads TGTGCCAGCAGTGAACTGATTGAGAACACTGAAGCTTTCTTT. The V gene is TRBV6-1, the J gene TRBJ1-1; D is unclear. V lost 2 bases to trimming and J lost 1 base, with 8 bases between them. In germline, CDR1 is MNHNS, CDR2 SASEGT. This CDR3 has 14 amino acids.

This clonotype was seen a few times. V gene TRBV11-2 combines with J gene TRBJ2-1, with 12 bases fitting TRBD2. The CDR3 has 18 residues. The junction had 10 bases not matched to a gene; V was cut back by 3 bases and J by 4 bases. Germline V CDR1 and CDR2: SGHAT, FQNNGV. This CDR3 is CASSLPDSSGGVYNEQFF. As DNA, the CDR3 is TGTGCCAGCAGCTTGCCTGATTCTAGCGGGGGGGTATACAATGAGCAGTTCTTC.

The chain links TRBV7-2 to TRBJ2-3, with TRBD2 matching 8 bases. V lost 3 bases to trimming and J lost 3 bases; unmatched junction nucleotides: 11. Looked up from germline, CDR1 is SGHTA and CDR2 is FQGNSA. This CDR3 spans 17 amino acids. The CDR3 DNA reads TGTGCCAGCAGCTTCCCGGACCCTAGCGGGCTAACAGATACGCAGTATTTT. Its protein is CASSFPDPSGLTDTQYF.

This clonotype showed up just a few times. This rearrangement joins TRBV12-3 or TRBV12-4 to TRBJ1-2; 9 nucleotides align to TRBD1. This CDR3 contains 15 residues. V shed 3 bases, J shed 6 bases, and the junction held 8 bases outside the gene matches. In DNA, the CDR3 is TGTGCCAGCAGTTTCCCGGGACAGGGTGGGGATGGCTACACCTTC. It encodes CASSFPGQGGDGYTF.

The rearrangement links TRBV12-3 or TRBV12-4 to TRBJ2-6; tentatively, D is TRBD2 (5 bases). The V and J ends lost 3 bases and 0 bases respectively, with 15 bases between them. The CDR3 runs to 18 residues. The CDR3 here is CASSFRRKTNSGANVLTF. As DNA, the CDR3 is TGTGCCAGCAGTTTTAGGAGGAAAACTAACTCTGGGGCCAACGTCCTGACTTTC.

The CDR3 region has the DNA TGTGCCAGCAGCCAATTATCGGGACAGACCCACAATGAGCAGTTCTTC. Translated: CASSQLSGQTHNEQFF. The chain couples TRBV14 to TRBJ2-1; 7 bases fit TRBD1. Germline V gene data show CDR1 as SGHDN and CDR2 as FVKESK. V gave up 2 bases and J gave up 5 bases; unmatched junction bases: 9. The CDR3 is made up of 16 amino acids.

This clonotype was observed a handful of times. The rearrangement uses TRBV29-1 and TRBJ2-7; 7 bases agree with TRBD1. This CDR3 contains 14 residues. Germline V gives CDR1 SQVTM, CDR2 ANQGSEA. The V segment lost 5 bases and the J segment 0 bases; nucleotides outside the gene matches: 7. CDR3 coding DNA: TGCAGCGTTCGACAGGGCAAGTTCTCCTACGAGCAGTACTTC. It specifies CSVRQGKFSYEQYF.

This clonotype was detected many times. This rearrangement joins TRBV10-2 to TRBJ2-1; the D is unclear. CDR1 is WSHSY, CDR2 SAAADI, per germline. The germline V and J ends were trimmed by 6 bases and 0 bases, with 12 bases remaining between them. This CDR3 is built from 15 residues. CDR3 protein: CASSLDPFSYNEQFF. The CDR3 DNA is TGCGCCAGCAGCCTTGACCCGTTCTCCTACAATGAGCAGTTCTTC.

This clonotype occurred many times. The chain couples TRBV18 to TRBJ2-1, with TRBD2 identical over 8 bases. With 2 bases clipped from V and 7 bases from J, the junction kept 7 bases outside the gene matches. Germline CDR1 is KGHSH and CDR2 is LQKENI. The CDR3 extends over 15 amino acids. CDR3 amino acids: CASSPNSGTLNEQFF. The DNA of the CDR3 is TGTGCCAGCTCACCAAATAGCGGGACTCTGAATGAGCAGTTCTTC.

The V call is TRBV4-3, the J call TRBJ2-3; possible D gene TRBD1, 6 bases. This CDR3 comprises 16 residues. Trimming removed 7 bases from V and 2 bases from J, with 19 bases in between. Germline V gene sequence: CDR1 LGHNA, CDR2 YSLEER. CDR3 in DNA: TGCGCCAGCATCATCCCGGACAGTAGATACACAGATACGCAGTATTTT. This codes for CASIIPDSRYTDTQYF.

In this sample, this clonotype turned up a few times. CDR3 nucleotide sequence: TGCAGCGTCTCATGGCAGGGGTTTGGACAGTACTTC. Amino acid sequence: CSVSWQGFGQYF. This chain links TRBV29-1 with TRBJ2-7, with D tentatively TRBD1 (6 bases). Germline lookup yields CDR1 SQVTM and CDR2 ANQGSEA. V lost 6 bases and J 10 bases, leaving 19 bases between the germline ends. This CDR3 comprises 12 residues.